This T cell receptor beta chain was identified in a study of cytomegalovirus exposure and HLA in healthy donors. Study observations and caveats: Per published accounts, TCR beta sequences correctly predicted the HLA-A and HLA-B alleles of most subjects. A highly shared variant cluster was judged a likely technical artifact. Later analysis associated a missense DCLRE1C variant with TCR beta V- and J-gene trimming.

Notes on this clone: Its antigen is not known.

Primers for the PCR totalled 60 Vbeta and 13 Jbeta. This table comes from immunoSEQ multiplex PCR, and its TCRdb copy is limited to in-frame clones, with some not included. The table lists more than 85,000 clones, 76% of them singletons, with over 7% in the top ten. J was trimmed by 5 bases and V by 1 base; bases with no gene match: 2. The CDR3 has 14 amino acids. Germline V gene data show CDR1 as SGHTA and CDR2 as FQGNSA. V usage is TRBV7-2 and J usage is TRBJ2-5; 9 bases are a match to TRBD1. Input material: PBMCs. This receptor was obtained from a woman aged 50 to 65 in good health and CMV-seropositive. CDR3 nucleotides: TGTGCCAGCAGCTTAGACAGGGGGCAGGAGACCCAGTACTTC. Translated, it gives CASSLDRGQETQYF.